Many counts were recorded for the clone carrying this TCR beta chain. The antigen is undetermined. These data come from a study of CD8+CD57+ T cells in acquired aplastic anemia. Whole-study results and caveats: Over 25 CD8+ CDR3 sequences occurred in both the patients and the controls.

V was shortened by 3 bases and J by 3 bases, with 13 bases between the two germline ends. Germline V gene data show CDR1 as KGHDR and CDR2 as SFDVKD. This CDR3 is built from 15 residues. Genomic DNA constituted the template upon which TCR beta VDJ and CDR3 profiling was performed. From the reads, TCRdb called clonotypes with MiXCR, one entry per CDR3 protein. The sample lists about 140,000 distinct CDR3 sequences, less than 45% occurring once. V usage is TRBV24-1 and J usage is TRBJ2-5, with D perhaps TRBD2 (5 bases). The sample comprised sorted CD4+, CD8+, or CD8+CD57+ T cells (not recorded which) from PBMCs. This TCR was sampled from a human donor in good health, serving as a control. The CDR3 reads CATSDVDSMKETQYF. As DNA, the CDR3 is TGTGCCACCAGTGATGTGGACTCAATGAAAGAGACCCAGTACTTC.